This TCR beta chain comes out of a study of PD-1 blockade in mismatch repair-deficient tumors. Across the study: All were previously treated, progressing patients with 11 to 13 mismatch repair-deficient cancer types.

The CDR3 sequence is 17 residues long. Losses at the gene ends were 0 bases for V and 2 bases for J; bases not matched to a gene: 5. Germline values: CDR1 SGHTA, CDR2 FQGTGA. General study points: After pembrolizumab, tumor-resident clones rose rapidly, then generally contracted before radiologic responses.

The assay was immunoSEQ multiplex PCR, and TCRdb's table has in-frame clones only and misses some. Seen here are tens of thousands of clones, 75% to 85% observed once, and the top ten hold about 20%. All patients were mismatch repair deficient, assessed by either PCR or immunohistochemistry. TCR sequencing covered a few patients who responded to pembrolizumab. Concerning this clone: Its antigen is not known.

The sequence was collected from an adult with mismatch repair-deficient cancer. The material sequenced was peripheral blood, taken 4 weeks after starting pembrolizumab. This chain uses TRBV7-3 with TRBJ2-7; 12 positions agree with TRBD2. CDR3: CASSLTGGLAGPYEQYF. The CDR3 DNA is TGTGCCAGCAGCTTAACGGGGGGACTAGCGGGTCCCTACGAGCAGTACTTC.